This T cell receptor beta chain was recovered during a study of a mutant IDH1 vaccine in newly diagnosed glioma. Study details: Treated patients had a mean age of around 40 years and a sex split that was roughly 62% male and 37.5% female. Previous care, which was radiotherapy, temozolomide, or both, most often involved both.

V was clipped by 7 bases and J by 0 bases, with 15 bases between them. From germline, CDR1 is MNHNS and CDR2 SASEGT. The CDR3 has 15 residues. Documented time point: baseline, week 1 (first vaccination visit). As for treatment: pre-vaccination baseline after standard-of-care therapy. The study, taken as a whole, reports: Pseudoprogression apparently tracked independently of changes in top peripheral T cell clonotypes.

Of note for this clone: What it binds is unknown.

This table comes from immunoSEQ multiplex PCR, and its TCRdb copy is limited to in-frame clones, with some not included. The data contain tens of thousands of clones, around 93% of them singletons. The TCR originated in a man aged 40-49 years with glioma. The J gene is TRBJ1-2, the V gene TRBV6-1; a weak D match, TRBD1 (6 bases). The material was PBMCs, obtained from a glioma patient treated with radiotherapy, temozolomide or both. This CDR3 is CASNILRGPNYGYTF. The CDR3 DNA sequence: TGTGCCAGCAATATCCTCAGGGGACCTAACTATGGCTACACCTTC.